The next 16 T cell receptor beta chains were all read from a single sample in a study of cytomegalovirus exposure and HLA in healthy donors. This PCR relied on a set of 60 Vbeta primers and 13 Jbeta primers. Assay used: immunoSEQ multiplex PCR; TCRdb lists only in-frame clones, some missing. The repertoire includes 130,000 or so clones, more than 55% of them detected once, and 6.5% sits in the top ten. The sequenced sample consisted of PBMCs. The receptors come from a woman aged 60-75 years in good health and CMV-seronegative.

The gene calls are TRBV9 and TRBJ2-5; the match to TRBD1 covers 9 bases. From germline, CDR1 is SGDLS and CDR2 YYNGEE. With 4 bases clipped from V and 4 bases from J, the junction kept 11 bases outside the gene matches. CDR3 length: 16 amino acids. The CDR3 sequence is CASSPSGQGGSETQYF. CDR3 coding DNA: TGTGCCAGCAGCCCCTCGGGACAGGGTGGGTCAGAGACCCAGTACTTC. Full variable domain (rest looked up from reference TRBV9 and TRBJ2-5): DSGVTQTPKHLITATGQRVTLRCSPRSGDLSVYWYQQSLDQGLQFLIQYYNGEERAKGNILERFSAQQFPDLHSELNLSSLELGDSALYFCASSPSGQGGSETQYFGPGTRLLVL.

J is TRBJ2-2 and V is TRBV7-8; 15 nucleotides line up with TRBD2. Germline V gene sequence: CDR1 SGHVS, CDR2 FQNEAQ. Losses at the gene ends were 5 bases for V and 5 bases for J; bases not matched to a gene: 18. The CDR3 spans 21 residues. This CDR3 reads CASSRGFAGTSGRTQTGELFF. In DNA, the CDR3 is TGTGCCAGCAGCCGCGGATTTGCCGGGACTAGCGGGAGGACCCAAACCGGGGAGCTGTTTTTT.

The chain is built from TRBV6-1 and TRBJ2-7, with D tentatively TRBD2 (6 bases). The CDR3 length is 13 residues. CDR1 is MNHNS and CDR2 is SASEGT in the germline V gene. The V end lost 5 bases, the J end lost 2 bases, and 10 bases lay between the germline ends. This chain's CDR3 is CASSPPGAYEQYF. The DNA for the CDR3 is TGTGCCAGCAGTCCCCCGGGGGCCTACGAGCAGTACTTC.

V usage is TRBV6-5 and J usage is TRBJ1-2; 8 nucleotides line up with TRBD1. The V gene's germline CDR1 is MNHEY and CDR2 SVGAGI. With 6 bases clipped from V and 8 bases from J, the junction kept 8 bases outside the gene matches. CDR3 length equals 13 residues. The DNA for the CDR3 is TGTGCCAGCAGCGGACAGGGAGTAAGGGGCTACACCTTC. Translation gives CASSGQGVRGYTF.

This chain joins TRBV5-1 and TRBJ2-2, with 9 bases lining up with TRBD1. The V gene's germline CDR1 is SGHRS and CDR2 YFSETQ. The V and J ends lost 4 bases and 7 bases, in that order; junction bases with no gene match: 8. The CDR3 runs 15 residues. This CDR3 reads CASSAGTGNVGELFF. CDR3 coding DNA: TGCGCCAGCAGCGCCGGGACAGGGAATGTCGGGGAGCTGTTTTTT.

In its sample, this clone was seen a few times. The chain is built from TRBV4-1 and TRBJ1-2, with TRBD1 matching over 12 bases. CDR3 length: 15 amino acids. V lost 1 base and J lost 8; bases outside the gene matches: 5. The germline gives CDR1 MGHRA, CDR2 YSYEKL. CDR3 amino acids: CASSQGGTGGLGYTF. The CDR3 bases are TGCGCCAGCAGCCAAGGCGGGACAGGGGGCCTGGGCTACACCTTC.

This chain uses TRBV7-9 with TRBJ1-5; 7 positions match TRBD1. The germline V gene has CDR1 SEHNR and CDR2 FQNEAQ (reference sequence). The V gene end was trimmed by 3 bases and the J gene end by 3 bases; junction bases not matched to a gene: 5. The CDR3 loop spans 15 amino acids. The DNA of the CDR3 is TGTGCCAGCAGCTTGGGGGACAGCCTCAATCAGCCCCAGCATTTT. As protein: CASSLGDSLNQPQHF.

This clone has more than one count but fewer than ten. V is TRBV7-2 and J is TRBJ1-1; 7 positions match TRBD1. There are 13 residues in the CDR3. CDR1 and CDR2 (germline): SGHTA, FQGNSA. V shed 4 bases, J shed 8 bases, and the junction held 7 bases outside the gene matches. In DNA form, the CDR3 reads TGTGCCAGCAGCTCCAGACAGGGCTTAGAAGCTTTCTTT. Its translation: CASSSRQGLEAFF.

This clone was counted between two and nine times. This rearrangement joins TRBV6-5 to TRBJ2-5, with D perhaps matching TRBD2 (5 bases). Germline V gene sequence: CDR1 MNHEY, CDR2 SVGAGI. This CDR3 comprises 14 residues. Trimming pared 2 bases from V and 2 bases from J, leaving 9 bases between. Written as DNA, the CDR3 is TGTGCCAGCAGTTACAAGCGGTGGCAAGAGACCCAGTACTTC. Protein: CASSYKRWQETQYF.

The chain joins TRBV5-1 to TRBJ2-5; possibly TRBD2 for D (5 bases). The J call may not be correct, given that the DNA end is closer to TRBJ2-7. Germline V CDR1 and CDR2: SGHRS, YFSETQ. This CDR3 is 12 amino acids long. This CDR3 is CASGYSSYEQYF. The CDR3 DNA reads TGCGCAAGCGGATACAGCTCCTACGAGCAGTACTTC.

The J gene is TRBJ2-7, the V gene TRBV2; D gene uncertain. Germline V lookup: CDR1 SNHLY, CDR2 FYNNEI. Trimming removed 9 bases from V and 2 bases from J, with 17 bases in between. The CDR3 spans 14 residues. CDR3 residues: CASRLAAPTYEQYF. CDR3 DNA: TGTGCCAGTCGTCTTGCGGCACCAACCTACGAGCAGTACTTC.

Comment on this clone: The junction and the germline gene differ at one end; a read error may be behind it. The chain employs TRBV7-9 and TRBJ1-4, with 8 bases fitting TRBD1. The germline CDR1 and CDR2 sequences are SEHNR and FQNEAQ (reference sequence). The CDR3 is 12 residues long. The CDR3 DNA follows: TGTTCCAGCAGCGCCACAGGGGGAAAACTGTTTTTT. As protein: CSSSATGGKLFF.

The gene calls are TRBV10-3 and TRBJ2-3, with TRBD2 matching 9 bases. The length of the CDR3 is 15 residues. The ends lost 2 bases at V and 4 bases at J; junction bases unmatched: 4. Germline values: CDR1 ENHRY, CDR2 SYGVKD. CDR3 DNA: TGTGCCATCAGTGAGCCTACTAGCGGGCCAGATACGCAGTATTTT. It codes for CAISEPTSGPDTQYF.

This sequence joins TRBV2 and TRBJ2-5; unclear D gene. Germline lookup yields CDR1 SNHLY and CDR2 FYNNEI. The CDR3 runs 15 residues. The V end lost 3 bases, the J end lost 2 bases, and 13 bases lay between the germline ends. The CDR3 loop reads CASSEQSTLQETQYF. DNA for the CDR3: TGTGCCAGCAGTGAGCAATCAACATTACAAGAGACCCAGTACTTC.

The rearrangement joins TRBV21-1 to TRBJ2-1; TRBD2 is the table's D call, not checked against the DNA. TRBV21-1 corresponds to a pseudogene. There are 17 residues in the CDR3. DNA of the CDR3: TGTGCCAGCAGCGAAGCGGCTAGCGGGGGGGTATACAATGAGCAGTTCTTC. This translates into CASSEAASGGVYNEQFF.

This clone has only a few counts. The chain uses TRBV19 and TRBJ1-6; 11 positions match TRBD1. Trimming took 5 bases from V and 6 from J; bases not matched to a gene: 6. The length of the CDR3 is 16 residues. Germline loops: CDR1 LNHDA, CDR2 SQIVND (reference sequence). CDR3: CASSPRTGGSNSPLHF. The CDR3 bases are TGTGCCAGTAGTCCCCGGACAGGGGGCAGTAATTCACCCCTCCACTTT. The variable domain in full, with the rest retrieved from reference TRBV19 and TRBJ1-6, is DGGITQSPKYLFRKEGQNVTLSCEQNLNHDAMYWYRQDPGQGLRLIYYSQIVNDFQKGDIAEGYSVSREKKESFPLTVTSAQKNPTAFYLCASSPRTGGSNSPLHFGNGTRLTVT.